Shown below are 8 T cell receptor beta chains from a single sample sequenced in a study of regulatory T cells in long-lasting Graves disease. Documented time point: newly diagnosed GD, antithyroid drugs for less than 3 months. The authors made the TCR library using RNA they extracted from PBMCs. Arm-PCR with iRepertoire HTBI primers amplified the CDR3 regions for these TCR beta libraries. TCRdb re-analysed the multiplex PCR reads in MiXCR, keeping a single row per CDR3 protein. The sample shows about 440,000 distinct CDR3 sequences, roughly 15% of them seen only once. The data also belong to a second study, concerning T cells in Graves' hyperthyroidism and ophthalmopathy.

The source material was peripheral blood mononuclear cells (PBMCs), sampled at new diagnosis, from a patient treated with antithyroid drugs. Every receptor here comes from a woman younger than 35 with Graves disease.

This clonotype has a handful of counts. This rearrangement joins TRBV6-1 to TRBJ2-5; possible D gene TRBD2, 5 bases. The length of the CDR3 is 19 residues. The germline V and J ends were trimmed by 6 bases and 0 bases, with 26 bases remaining between them. Per the germline V gene, CDR1 is MNHNS and CDR2 is SASEGT. The CDR3, as DNA: TGTGCCAGCAGCCCACTCACTCAGCTGTTTCTGAGGGACCAAGAGACCCAGTACTTC. Translated, it gives CASSPLTQLFLRDQETQYF.

This clonotype appeared a few times. A clone one base away is much larger, so this may be a read error. The rearrangement uses TRBV5-1 and TRBJ2-7; 7 nucleotides line up with TRBD2. CDR3 length equals 13 residues. Looked up from germline, CDR1 is SGHRS and CDR2 is YFSETQ. The CDR3 region has the DNA TGCGCCAGCAGCTCCGGGACTACTTACGCGCAGTACTTC. It codes for CASSSGTTYAQYF.

This clonotype was observed many times. This rearrangement joins TRBV6-1 to TRBJ1-6; 8 positions match TRBD1. The V gene's germline CDR1 is MNHNS and CDR2 SASEGT. Trimming at V came to 8 bases and at J to 10 bases, leaving 16 bases not matched to a gene. CDR3 length: 16 residues. The CDR3 DNA is TGTGCCAGCGATCGAGGGACCGGGACAGGAGACTCACCCCTCCACTTT. Translating it yields CASDRGTGTGDSPLHF.

This chain connects TRBV6-1 to TRBJ2-7; TRBD1 might be the D (6 bases). V gave up 4 bases and J gave up 4 bases, with 8 bases separating them. The germline CDR1 and CDR2 sequences are MNHNS and SASEGT. This CDR3 is built from 12 residues. CDR3 DNA sequence: TGTGCCAGCAGTGGTCAGGGGTACGAGCAGTACTTC. Protein: CASSGQGYEQYF.

This clonotype was recorded many times. The chain has TRBV28 and TRBJ1-2; the match to TRBD1 covers 9 bases. The CDR3 loop spans 14 amino acids. The junction had 12 bases not matched to a gene; V was cut back by 7 bases and J by 9 bases. Germline-derived CDR1 and CDR2 are MDHEN and SYDVKM. The chain's CDR3 is CASIPGTGFESYTF. CDR3 bases: TGTGCCAGCATTCCCGGGACAGGGTTTGAGAGCTACACCTTC.

The genes are TRBV6-2 or TRBV6-3 and TRBJ1-2; D not resolved. This CDR3 region has 14 residues. The ends were cut back, 2 bases at V and 2 bases at J, with 9 bases in the middle. CDR1 is MNHEY and CDR2 is SVGEGT in the germline V gene. In nucleotides, the CDR3 is TGTGCCAGCAGTTACCATACAGTGAACTATGGCTACACCTTC. Translating it yields CASSYHTVNYGYTF.

This chain joins TRBV7-3 and TRBJ2-5; 12 bases map to TRBD1. The CDR3 is 18 residues long. V shed 5 bases and J 3 bases; nucleotides not matched to a gene: 13. Germline CDR1 reads SGHTA; CDR2 reads FQGTGA. CDR3 sequence: CASSVAGQGAPREETQYF. The CDR3 DNA sequence: TGTGCCAGCAGCGTAGCGGGACAGGGGGCGCCGAGAGAAGAGACCCAGTACTTC.

This clonotype was detected many times. The V and J genes are TRBV6-1 and TRBJ2-7; 9 bases are shared with TRBD2. Trimming took 6 bases from V and 3 from J; bases not matched to a gene: 15. CDR1 is MNHNS and CDR2 is SASEGT in the germline V gene. CDR3 length: 17 amino acids. For the CDR3, the DNA is TGTGCCAGCAGGGGTACCTTAGCGGGGGCCCGCGGCTACGAGCAGTACTTC. Protein sequence: CASRGTLAGARGYEQYF.